A selection of T cell receptor beta chains follows, all from one sample in a study of T-cell reconstitution after alpha-beta-depleted transplantation in children. TCRdb redid the calling of the PCR reads with MiXCR, one entry per CDR3 protein. This sample yields around 5,000 distinct CDR3 sequences, of which roughly 24% are seen a single time; 36% belongs to the top ten. The source was PBMCs, mostly from graft donor cells, collected 60 days after TCRalphabeta/CD19-depleted stem cell transplant. The receptor source for this set is a male patient aged 2 to 10 who had a stem cell transplant for acute lymphoblastic leukemia, so the T cells may come from the graft donor. Each CDR3 is given with its conserved first and last residue. The order of the fields is D gene, J gene, V gene, clone size, CDR3 DNA, CDR3 protein. The D gene is left open where the match is weak. Some rows have no size entry. The others give once, few or many, or a class for an expanded clone.

TRBD1 TRBJ2-2 TRBV7-6 medium-sized TGTGCCAGCAGCCCACGACAGGGCGAGGGCACCGGGGAGCTGTTTTTT CASSPRQGEGTGELFF
- TRBJ2-2 TRBV7-1 - TGTGCCATGGGCTCCAGGCTGCTCTGCTGGGAGCTGTTTTTT CAMGSRLLCWELFF
TRBD1 TRBJ2-2 TRBV14 - TGTGCCAGCAGCCAAGAGAGTCGCTGGGGACAGAAAAACACCGGGGAGCTGTTTTTT CASSQESRWGQKNTGELFF
TRBD1 TRBJ1-1 TRBV5-1 many TGCGCCAGCAGGGGACAGTTGAACACTGAAGCTTTCTTT CASRGQLNTEAFF
- TRBJ2-7 TRBV7-9 medium-sized TGTGCCAGCAGCCCTTCCTACGAGCAGTACTTC CASSPSYEQYF
- TRBJ2-1 TRBV5-5 - TGTGCCAGCAGCTTGTGGCAGGGGATTCCCAATGAGCAGTTCTTC CASSLWQGIPNEQFF
TRBD1 TRBJ2-3 TRBV5-1 many TGCGCCAGCAGCCACAGAACAGGGGCAGATACGCAGTATTTT CASSHRTGADTQYF
TRBD2 TRBJ2-1 TRBV5-5 - TGTGCCAGCAGGGAGCTAGCGGGAGGCTACAATGAGCAGTTCTTC CASRELAGGYNEQFF
TRBD1 TRBJ1-6 TRBV10-3 many TGTGCCATCAGGGCGGGACAGGCTAAATTAAATTCACCCCTCCACTTT CAIRAGQAKLNSPLHF
TRBD2 TRBJ2-3 TRBV28 - TGTGCCAGCAGTCCAGCGGGACTAGTCTTTGACACGCAGTATTTT CASSPAGLVFDTQYF
TRBD2 TRBJ2-3 TRBV5-4 many TGTGCCAGCAGGCTGGAAATAGGACTAGCCCCAGATACGCAGTATTTT CASRLEIGLAPDTQYF
- TRBJ1-2 TRBV7-9 medium-sized TGTGCCAGCAGCTTAGCGGGAGGCGGAGCTAACTATGGCTACACCTTC CASSLAGGGANYGYTF
TRBD1 TRBJ1-1 TRBV12-3/TRBV12-4 many TGTGCCAGCAGTTTCCGCAGGGGGCCTGGGACTGAAGCTTTCTTT CASSFRRGPGTEAFF
- TRBJ2-7 TRBV20-1 many TGCAGTGCTAGTCGGAATTCCTACGAGCAGTACTTC CSASRNSYEQYF
TRBD2 TRBJ2-2 TRBV7-9 medium-sized TGTGCCACCACTAGCGGGAGGGCCGCCGGGGAGCTGTTTTTT CATTSGRAAGELFF